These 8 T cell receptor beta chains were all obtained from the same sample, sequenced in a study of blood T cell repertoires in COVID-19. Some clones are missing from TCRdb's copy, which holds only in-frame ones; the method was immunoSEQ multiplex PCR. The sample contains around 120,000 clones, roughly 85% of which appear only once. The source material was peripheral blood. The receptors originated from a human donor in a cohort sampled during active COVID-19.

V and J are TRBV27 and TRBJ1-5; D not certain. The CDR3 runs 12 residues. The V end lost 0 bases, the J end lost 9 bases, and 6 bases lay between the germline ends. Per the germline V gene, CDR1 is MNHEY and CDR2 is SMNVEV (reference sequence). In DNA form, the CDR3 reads TGTGCCAGCAGTTTATCGACTGGGCCCCAGCATTTT. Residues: CASSLSTGPQHF.

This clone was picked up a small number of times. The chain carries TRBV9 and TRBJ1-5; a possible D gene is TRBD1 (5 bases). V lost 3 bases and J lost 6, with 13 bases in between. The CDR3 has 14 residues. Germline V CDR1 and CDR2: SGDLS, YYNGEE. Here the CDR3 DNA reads TGTGCCAGCAGCGAGTGGGGGGGGAGTCAGCCCCAGCATTTT. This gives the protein CASSEWGGSQPQHF.

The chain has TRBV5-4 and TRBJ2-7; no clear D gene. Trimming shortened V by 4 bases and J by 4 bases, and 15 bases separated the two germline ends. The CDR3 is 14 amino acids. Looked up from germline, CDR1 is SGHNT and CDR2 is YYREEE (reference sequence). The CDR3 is CASSPAGRLYEQYF. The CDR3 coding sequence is TGTGCCAGCAGCCCAGCTGGGCGCCTGTACGAGCAGTACTTC.

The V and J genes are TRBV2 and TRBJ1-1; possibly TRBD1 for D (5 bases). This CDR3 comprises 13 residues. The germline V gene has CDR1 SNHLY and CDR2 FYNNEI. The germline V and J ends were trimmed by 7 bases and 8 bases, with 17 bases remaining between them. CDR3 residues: CASNMEIQGEAFF. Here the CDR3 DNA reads TGTGCCAGCAATATGGAGATTCAGGGAGAAGCTTTCTTT. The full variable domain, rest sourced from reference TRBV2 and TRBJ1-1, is EPEVTQTPSHQVTQMGQEVILRCVPISNHLYFYWYRQILGQKVEFLVSFYNNEISEKSEIFDDQFSVERPDGSNFTLKIRSTKLEDSAMYFCASNMEIQGEAFFGQGTRLTVV.

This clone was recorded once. CDR3 nucleotides: TGTGCCAGCAGCTCACCGGGCACAGATACGCAGTATTTT. This encodes CASSSPGTDTQYF. V and J are TRBV6-5 and TRBJ2-3; D not certain. Germline assignment: CDR1 MNHEY and CDR2 SVGAGI. This CDR3 is 13 amino acids long. V lost 6 bases and J 1 base, leaving 8 bases between the germline ends.

CDR3 DNA sequence: TGTGCCAGTAGACTAGCGGGAGGATCCTACAATGAGCAGTTCTTC. It specifies CASRLAGGSYNEQFF. The rearrangement joins TRBV19 to TRBJ2-1, with 12 nucleotides matching TRBD2. The germline V gene encodes CDR1 LNHDA and CDR2 SQIVND (reference sequence). V dropped 6 bases and J dropped 1; count of bases not matched to a gene: 1. There are 15 residues in the CDR3.

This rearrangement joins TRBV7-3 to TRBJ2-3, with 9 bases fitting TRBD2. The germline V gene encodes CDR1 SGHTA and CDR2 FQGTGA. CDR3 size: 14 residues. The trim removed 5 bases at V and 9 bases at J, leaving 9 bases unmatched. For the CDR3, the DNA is TGTGCCAGCAGCCCTAGTGGGACTAGCACAACGCAGTATTTT. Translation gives CASSPSGTSTTQYF.

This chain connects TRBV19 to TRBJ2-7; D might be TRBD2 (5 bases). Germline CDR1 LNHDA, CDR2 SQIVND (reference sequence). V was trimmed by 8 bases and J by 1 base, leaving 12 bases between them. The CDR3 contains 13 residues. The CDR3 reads CASGVRGSYEQYF. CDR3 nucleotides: TGTGCCAGTGGGGTACGGGGTTCCTACGAGCAGTACTTC.